These T cell receptor beta chains were read from a single sample in a study of T cell repertoires in cytomegalovirus infection. TCRdb reprocessed the reads with MiXCR, giving one entry per CDR3 protein. This sample has under 200,000 distinct CDR3 sequences, with 9.5% found just once. What was sequenced was PBMCs. Receptors originate from a human donor in good health (CMV status not recorded). Some clones in this sample may be carry-over from other donors' samples. The CDR3 runs from the conserved cysteine through the conserved F or W. The order of the fields is clone size, CDR3 length, D gene, V gene, J gene, CDR3 DNA, CDR3 protein. A D gene is named only where the DNA matches it firmly. Expanded clones are given a class, and other clones once, few, many or no size at all.

abundance: many
len: 14
d_gene: TRBD1
v_gene: TRBV7-2
j_gene: TRBJ1-1
CDR3nt: TGTGCCAGCGGACAGGACAGGGGAAGACCTGAAGCTTTCTTT
CDR3aa: CASGQDRGRPEAFF

abundance: few
len: 13
d_gene: -
v_gene: TRBV18
j_gene: TRBJ2-5
CDR3nt: TGTGCCAGCTCACCATGGACAGAAGAGACCCAGTACTTC
CDR3aa: CASSPWTEETQYF

abundance: few
len: 18
d_gene: -
v_gene: TRBV6-2/TRBV6-3
j_gene: TRBJ2-1
CDR3nt: TGTGCCAGCAGTTACTCGATTGGCGCGGGTGCCTCCTACAATGAGCAGTTCTTC
CDR3aa: CASSYSIGAGASYNEQFF

abundance: few
len: 13
d_gene: -
v_gene: TRBV10-2
j_gene: TRBJ1-1
CDR3nt: TGCGCCAGCAGCTTACAGGAGGAGGCTGAAGCTTTCTTT
CDR3aa: CASSLQEEAEAFF

abundance: few
len: 14
d_gene: -
v_gene: TRBV20-1
j_gene: TRBJ1-6
CDR3nt: TGCAGTGCTCAGCCGGGACTTATTAATTCACCCCTCCACTTT
CDR3aa: CSAQPGLINSPLHF

abundance: many
len: 17
d_gene: TRBD1
v_gene: TRBV7-2
j_gene: TRBJ1-1
CDR3nt: TGTGCCAGCAGCTCCCCGGGACAGATTCCTATGAACACTGAAGCTTTCTTT
CDR3aa: CASSSPGQIPMNTEAFF

abundance: many
len: 12
d_gene: -
v_gene: TRBV7-6
j_gene: TRBJ1-1
CDR3nt: TGTGCCAGCTTCAACACCGACACTGAAGCTTTCTTT
CDR3aa: CASFNTDTEAFF

abundance: -
len: 14
d_gene: TRBD1
v_gene: TRBV5-6
j_gene: TRBJ1-1
CDR3nt: TGTGCCAGCAGATCGGACAGGTTGAACACTGAAGCTTTCTTT
CDR3aa: CASRSDRLNTEAFF

abundance: -
len: 11
d_gene: -
v_gene: TRBV20-1
j_gene: TRBJ2-3
CDR3nt: TGCAGTGCTAGTTACGGTGATACGCAGTATTTT
CDR3aa: CSASYGDTQYF

abundance: -
len: 12
d_gene: -
v_gene: TRBV6-1
j_gene: TRBJ1-5
CDR3nt: TGTGCCAGCAGTGGGGACGTTCAGCCCCAGCATTTT
CDR3aa: CASSGDVQPQHF

abundance: -
len: 11
d_gene: -
v_gene: TRBV6-5
j_gene: TRBJ2-5
CDR3nt: TGTGCCAGCACTCAAAAAGAGACCCAGTACTTC
CDR3aa: CASTQKETQYF

abundance: many
len: 15
d_gene: -
v_gene: TRBV27
j_gene: TRBJ1-2
CDR3nt: TGTGCCAGCAGTCCGGGAGGCCCCAGGGCCTATGGCTACACCTTC
CDR3aa: CASSPGGPRAYGYTF

abundance: few
len: 17
d_gene: TRBD1
v_gene: TRBV7-6
j_gene: TRBJ2-3
CDR3nt: TGTGCCAGCAGCTTAGGAGTCGGACAGGGGGCAACAGATACGCAGTATTTT
CDR3aa: CASSLGVGQGATDTQYF

abundance: many
len: 18
d_gene: TRBD1
v_gene: TRBV27
j_gene: TRBJ2-6
CDR3nt: TGTGCCAGCAGTATTACCGGGACAGGTTCTACGGGGGCCAACGTCCTGACTTTC
CDR3aa: CASSITGTGSTGANVLTF

abundance: many
len: 15
d_gene: -
v_gene: TRBV11-1
j_gene: TRBJ2-2
CDR3nt: TGTGCCAGCAGCCCATGGACCGGGAACACCGGGGAGCTGTTTTTT
CDR3aa: CASSPWTGNTGELFF

abundance: few
len: 15
d_gene: -
v_gene: TRBV28
j_gene: TRBJ1-5
CDR3nt: TGTGCCAGCAGTTCGCTGGGTGCTAGCAATCAGCCCCAGCATTTT
CDR3aa: CASSSLGASNQPQHF

abundance: many
len: 16
d_gene: TRBD1
v_gene: TRBV20-1
j_gene: TRBJ1-2
CDR3nt: TGCAGTGCCTCCCGACCGGGACAGTTCAATTTCTATGGCTACACCTTC
CDR3aa: CSASRPGQFNFYGYTF

abundance: few
len: 13
d_gene: -
v_gene: TRBV28
j_gene: TRBJ1-1
CDR3nt: TGTGCCAGCAGTTTATATCGGGTTTTGGGAGCTTTCTTT
CDR3aa: CASSLYRVLGAFF

abundance: -
len: 16
d_gene: TRBD2
v_gene: TRBV4-1
j_gene: TRBJ2-5
CDR3nt: TGCGCCAGCAGCCAAGGACTAGCGGGGGGACAAGAGACCCAGTACTTC
CDR3aa: CASSQGLAGGQETQYF

abundance: -
len: 15
d_gene: TRBD1
v_gene: TRBV30
j_gene: TRBJ1-2
CDR3nt: TGTGCCTGGAGTCGAATGGACAGGACAAACTATGGCTACACCTTC
CDR3aa: CAWSRMDRTNYGYTF

abundance: -
len: 16
d_gene: TRBD2
v_gene: TRBV4-3
j_gene: TRBJ2-1
CDR3nt: TGCGCCAGCAGCCAAGGGAGGGCTAGCGGGGGTAATGAGCAGTTCTTC
CDR3aa: CASSQGRASGGNEQFF

abundance: many
len: 15
d_gene: -
v_gene: TRBV4-3
j_gene: TRBJ1-2
CDR3nt: TGCGCCAGCAGCCAGGAACCGGGACCCTCCTATGGCTACACCTTC
CDR3aa: CASSQEPGPSYGYTF

abundance: many
len: 13
d_gene: -
v_gene: TRBV15
j_gene: TRBJ1-2
CDR3nt: TGTGCCACCAGCAGAGAGGCAGCCTATGGCTACACCTTC
CDR3aa: CATSREAAYGYTF

abundance: few
len: 12
d_gene: -
v_gene: TRBV28
j_gene: TRBJ2-1
CDR3nt: TGTGCCAGCAGTGACACGAGGGATGAGCAGTTCTTC
CDR3aa: CASSDTRDEQFF

abundance: many
len: 15
d_gene: -
v_gene: TRBV7-9
j_gene: TRBJ1-3
CDR3nt: TGTGCCAGCAGCCCCGGCCTTAGCTCTGGAAACACCATATATTTT
CDR3aa: CASSPGLSSGNTIYF

abundance: -
len: 17
d_gene: TRBD2
v_gene: TRBV28
j_gene: TRBJ2-2
CDR3nt: TGTGCCAGCAGTCCCTTAGGAGCGGGAGGAAACACCGGGGAGCTGTTTTTT
CDR3aa: CASSPLGAGGNTGELFF

abundance: many
len: 14
d_gene: -
v_gene: TRBV4-3
j_gene: TRBJ1-2
CDR3nt: TGCGCCAGCAGCCAAACGGACGGGTTCTATGGCTACACCTTC
CDR3aa: CASSQTDGFYGYTF

abundance: few
len: 15
d_gene: -
v_gene: TRBV19
j_gene: TRBJ1-5
CDR3nt: TGTGCCAGTAGCCCGGACGGATGGAGCAATCAGCCCCAGCATTTT
CDR3aa: CASSPDGWSNQPQHF

abundance: many
len: 17
d_gene: TRBD1
v_gene: TRBV7-9
j_gene: TRBJ2-1
CDR3nt: TGTGCCAGCAGCTTAACTGGGACAGGGGGAAGCTACAATGAGCAGTTCTTC
CDR3aa: CASSLTGTGGSYNEQFF

abundance: -
len: 16
d_gene: TRBD2
v_gene: TRBV7-6
j_gene: TRBJ2-3
CDR3nt: TGTGCCAGCAGCCGGGGGGGGGACGCCTCCACAGATACGCAGTATTTT
CDR3aa: CASSRGGDASTDTQYF

abundance: many
len: 13
d_gene: -
v_gene: TRBV7-2
j_gene: TRBJ2-7
CDR3nt: TGTGCCAGCAGCTTAATTTGGGGTTACGAGCAGTACTTC
CDR3aa: CASSLIWGYEQYF

abundance: -
len: 13
d_gene: TRBD1
v_gene: TRBV6-2/TRBV6-3
j_gene: TRBJ2-7
CDR3nt: TGTGCCAGCAGAACAGGGGGCCCCTACGAGCAGTACTTC
CDR3aa: CASRTGGPYEQYF

abundance: many
len: 15
d_gene: TRBD1
v_gene: TRBV6-2/TRBV6-3
j_gene: TRBJ2-7
CDR3nt: TGTGCCAGCGTCTTAGGACAGGGGGCAAGGAACGAGCAGTACTTC
CDR3aa: CASVLGQGARNEQYF

abundance: few
len: 16
d_gene: -
v_gene: TRBV12-3/TRBV12-4
j_gene: TRBJ2-1
CDR3nt: TGTGCCAGCAGTTTCCGACTAGGCCCCTCCTACAATGAGCAGTTCTTC
CDR3aa: CASSFRLGPSYNEQFF

abundance: many
len: 13
d_gene: -
v_gene: TRBV20-1
j_gene: TRBJ2-5
CDR3nt: TGCAGTGCTAGTGAGGGAGCCCAAGAGACCCAGTACTTC
CDR3aa: CSASEGAQETQYF

abundance: few
len: 12
d_gene: -
v_gene: TRBV28
j_gene: TRBJ1-4
CDR3nt: TGTGCCAGCAGTTTAGTTAATGAAAAACTGTTTTTT
CDR3aa: CASSLVNEKLFF

abundance: -
len: 14
d_gene: TRBD1
v_gene: TRBV28
j_gene: TRBJ1-2
CDR3nt: TGTGCCAGCAGTCCCGCGGGACAGACCTATGGCTACACCTTC
CDR3aa: CASSPAGQTYGYTF

abundance: many
len: 16
d_gene: -
v_gene: TRBV7-2
j_gene: TRBJ1-5
CDR3nt: TGTGCCAGCAGCTTATACGGGGTGTCCCGCAATCAGCCCCAGCATTTT
CDR3aa: CASSLYGVSRNQPQHF

abundance: few
len: 13
d_gene: -
v_gene: TRBV4-2
j_gene: TRBJ2-7
CDR3nt: TGTGCCAGCAGCCAAGGTCCTTCCTACGAGCAGTACTTC
CDR3aa: CASSQGPSYEQYF

abundance: many
len: 14
d_gene: TRBD2
v_gene: TRBV5-1
j_gene: TRBJ2-1
CDR3nt: TGCGCCAGCAGAAGACCCGGGGGGGGCAATGAGCAGTTCTTC
CDR3aa: CASRRPGGGNEQFF

abundance: many
len: 14
d_gene: -
v_gene: TRBV7-2
j_gene: TRBJ1-1
CDR3nt: TGTGCCAGCAGCCAACGGTGGGCGAACACTGAAGCTTTCTTT
CDR3aa: CASSQRWANTEAFF

abundance: many
len: 17
d_gene: -
v_gene: TRBV6-2/TRBV6-3
j_gene: TRBJ1-2
CDR3nt: TGTGCCAGCAGTTACCCGGCCGGGACGACGTCGAGCTATGGCTACACCTTC
CDR3aa: CASSYPAGTTSSYGYTF

abundance: few
len: 13
d_gene: -
v_gene: TRBV10-3
j_gene: TRBJ1-1
CDR3nt: TGTGCCATCAGTGCGGACAAGAACACTGAAGCTTTCTTT
CDR3aa: CAISADKNTEAFF

abundance: -
len: 14
d_gene: TRBD1
v_gene: TRBV29-1
j_gene: TRBJ2-1
CDR3nt: TGCAGCGTTGTACGACAGGGGGTTTGGAATGAGCAGTTCTTC
CDR3aa: CSVVRQGVWNEQFF

abundance: many
len: 16
d_gene: -
v_gene: TRBV24-1
j_gene: TRBJ2-1
CDR3nt: TGTGCCACCAGTGAATACGGACTCCCCTCCTACAATGAGCAGTTCTTC
CDR3aa: CATSEYGLPSYNEQFF

abundance: -
len: 14
d_gene: TRBD1
v_gene: TRBV7-2
j_gene: TRBJ2-2
CDR3nt: TGTGCCAGCAGCCGACAGGGAGAGGCCGGGGAGCTGTTTTTT
CDR3aa: CASSRQGEAGELFF

abundance: many
len: 15
d_gene: -
v_gene: TRBV11-2
j_gene: TRBJ1-2
CDR3nt: TGTGCCAGCAGCTATCGTCCCGACAATAACTATGGCTACACCTTC
CDR3aa: CASSYRPDNNYGYTF

abundance: few
len: 13
d_gene: TRBD2
v_gene: TRBV27
j_gene: TRBJ2-1
CDR3nt: TGTGCCAGCAGTTCACTAGCGGGAGGGATGGAGTTCTTC
CDR3aa: CASSSLAGGMEFF

abundance: few
len: 15
d_gene: -
v_gene: TRBV19
j_gene: TRBJ2-1
CDR3nt: TGTGCCAGTAGTAGGGATAAGAGCTCCTACAATGAGCAGTTCTTC
CDR3aa: CASSRDKSSYNEQFF

abundance: many
len: 12
d_gene: -
v_gene: TRBV2
j_gene: TRBJ2-3
CDR3nt: TGTGCCAGCAGCGCGGAAACAGATACGCAGTATTTT
CDR3aa: CASSAETDTQYF

abundance: -
len: 14
d_gene: -
v_gene: TRBV28
j_gene: TRBJ2-7
CDR3nt: TGTGCCAGCAGTCCCCGGGGCGACTACTACGAGCAGTACTTC
CDR3aa: CASSPRGDYYEQYF